The clone carrying this TCR beta chain came up many times. The antigen is undetermined. The data originate from a study of T cell repertoires in cytomegalovirus infection. Study-level results: Clonotype analysis showed dominance of the ex vivo response by HLA-C-restricted CMV-specific TCR beta clonotypes.

TCRdb re-called the reads with MiXCR, one entry per CDR3 protein. The sample lists 750,000 to 900,000 distinct CDR3 sequences, 25% to 30% occurring once. This CDR3 comprises 12 residues. Germline CDR1 is SGHTA and CDR2 is FQGNSA. V lost 5 bases and J lost 0, with 2 bases in between. The chain links TRBV7-2 to TRBJ2-1, with D hard to call. The sequencing here drew on cultured CD8+ T cells from PBMCs, taken from culture after CMV antigen stimulation. The TCR sequence derives from a human donor in good health (CMV status not recorded). Some clones in this sample may be carry-over from other donors' samples. In DNA, the CDR3 is TGTGCCAGCAGCATCTCCTACAATGAGCAGTTCTTC. It is translated as CASSISYNEQFF.